The rows below give T cell receptor beta chains drawn from one sample of a study of T cell changes during pregnancy in multiple sclerosis. The method was immunoSEQ multiplex PCR; TCRdb's version includes in-frame clones alone and lacks a portion of them. Among roughly 75,000 clones listed, 80% to 95% were seen once. The source material was peripheral blood, sampled in the third trimester of pregnancy. These receptors all stem from a female donor in good health, enrolled as a control in a pregnancy study. The CDR3 runs from the conserved cysteine through the conserved F or W. A D gene is named only where the DNA matches it firmly. Clone size is stated in some rows and not others, as once, few, many or a class when expanded.

size	length	V	D	J	DNA	CDR3
NA	12	TRBV7-2	NA	TRBJ1-2	TGTGCCAGCAGCCAGGGACTTCATGGCTACACCTTC	CASSQGLHGYTF
NA	12	TRBV29-1	NA	TRBJ2-7	TGCAGCGTTGAAACGGTGGCCTACGAGCAGTACTTC	CSVETVAYEQYF
NA	13	TRBV4-1	NA	TRBJ2-5	TGCGCCAGCAGCAGGGGCCCCAAAGAGACCCAGTACTTC	CASSRGPKETQYF
NA	15	TRBV14	NA	TRBJ1-3	TGTGCCAGCAGCCCCGGACAGCTCCTCGGAAACACCATATATTTT	CASSPGQLLGNTIYF
NA	14	TRBV19	TRBD1	TRBJ1-5	TGTGCCAGTAGTGATCGACAGGGGAATCAGCCCCAGCATTTT	CASSDRQGNQPQHF
NA	12	TRBV28	NA	TRBJ2-1	TGTGCCAGCGCGAGTGTGGACAATGAGCAGTTCTTC	CASASVDNEQFF
NA	17	TRBV2	NA	TRBJ1-3	TGTGCCAGCACCTCTTTGGGGAGGGCCATCTCTGGAAACACCATATATTTT	CASTSLGRAISGNTIYF
NA	17	TRBV5-6	TRBD2	TRBJ2-2	TGTGCCAGCGGCGCTGACTGGCGGGGGGGCCGCTTCGGGGAGCTGTTTTTT	CASGADWRGGRFGELFF
NA	15	TRBV7-2	NA	TRBJ2-7	TGTGCCAGCAGCTGGTCGGGGGGCGGCTACTACGAGCAGTACTTC	CASSWSGGGYYEQYF
NA	19	TRBV11-2	NA	TRBJ1-5	TGTGCCAGCAGCTTAGGGCCCGGCGGGGGACGAAATAGCAATCAGCCCCAGCATTTT	CASSLGPGGGRNSNQPQHF
NA	14	TRBV5-1	NA	TRBJ2-2	TGCGCCAGCAGCTTGGACGGGGACACCGGGGAGCTGTTTTTT	CASSLDGDTGELFF
NA	13	TRBV28	NA	TRBJ1-2	TGTGCCAGCAGTTCCGGCGCAGGGTATGGCTACACCTTC	CASSSGAGYGYTF
NA	14	TRBV5-5	TRBD1	TRBJ1-2	TGTGCCAGCAGCTTGGGACAGGGCACCTATGGCTACACCTTC	CASSLGQGTYGYTF
NA	15	TRBV30	NA	TRBJ2-5	TGTGCCTGGAGTGTCCAAGGAAAGCGCCAAGAGACCCAGTACTTC	CAWSVQGKRQETQYF
NA	16	TRBV7-2	NA	TRBJ2-7	TGTGCCAGCAGCTTGCGAGTGCGCGGAAGCTCCTACGAGCAGTACTTC	CASSLRVRGSSYEQYF
NA	13	TRBV7-2	NA	TRBJ2-2	TGTGCCAGCAGCCCTAGTTACACCGGGGAGCTGTTTTTT	CASSPSYTGELFF
NA	21	TRBV4-3	NA	TRBJ1-5	TGCGCCAGCAGCCAAGATTTGGCTCGGGGGGCGGCAGAATATAGCAATCAGCCCCAGCATTTT	CASSQDLARGAAEYSNQPQHF
NA	15	TRBV12-5	TRBD1	TRBJ2-5	TGTGCTAGTGGTTTAGACAGGGGGCGGCAAGAGACCCAGTACTTC	CASGLDRGRQETQYF
NA	16	TRBV5-4	TRBD2	TRBJ2-5	TGTGCCAGCAGCTTGGCCCTTAGCGGGGGCCAAGAGACCCAGTACTTC	CASSLALSGGQETQYF
NA	12	TRBV30	TRBD1	TRBJ1-2	TGTGCCTATAACAGGGGAGAGGATGGCTACACCTTC	CAYNRGEDGYTF
NA	15	TRBV4-2	NA	TRBJ1-1	TGTGCCAGCAGCCAAGATCAAGACAGGAACACTGAAGCTTTCTTT	CASSQDQDRNTEAFF
NA	16	TRBV28	NA	TRBJ2-7	TGTGCCAGCAGGGGGCTTGGCCAGGACCTTACCTACGAGCAGTACTTC	CASRGLGQDLTYEQYF
NA	15	TRBV6-5	TRBD1	TRBJ1-5	TGTGCCAGCACCCCCGGACAGGGTGGTAATCAGCCCCAGCATTTT	CASTPGQGGNQPQHF
NA	17	TRBV15	NA	TRBJ1-5	TGTGCCACCAGCATCACGGAGGTCTGGATGAGCAATCAGCCCCAGCATTTT	CATSITEVWMSNQPQHF
NA	14	TRBV7-6	NA	TRBJ1-5	TGTGCCAGCAGCCGTAAACACGGAGTGGGGCCCCAGCATTTT	CASSRKHGVGPQHF
NA	15	TRBV9	NA	TRBJ2-7	TGTGCCAGCAGCGTAGGAGGAGGGATCTCCTACGAGCAGTACTTC	CASSVGGGISYEQYF
NA	14	TRBV10-3	TRBD1	TRBJ2-7	TGTGCCATCAGTGGCGGGACAGGGGACTACGAGCAGTACTTC	CAISGGTGDYEQYF
few	13	TRBV19	NA	TRBJ1-2	TGTGCCAGTAGTAGAGGCGGGTACTATGGCTACACCTTC	CASSRGGYYGYTF
NA	13	TRBV7-2	NA	TRBJ2-5	TGTGCCAGCAGCTTCCCCCCTATAGAGACCCAGTACTTC	CASSFPPIETQYF
NA	18	TRBV11-1	TRBD2	TRBJ2-7	TGTGCCAGCAGCTTAGAATTGGCTAGCGGGCTTAGCTCCTACGAGCAGTACTTC	CASSLELASGLSSYEQYF
NA	15	TRBV2	NA	TRBJ1-1	TGTGCCAGCAGGTACGACAGGACGATGAACACTGAAGCTTTCTTT	CASRYDRTMNTEAFF
NA	18	TRBV5-6	NA	TRBJ2-3	TGTGCCAGCAGCTTATTCCAGGGTCCAAGATATTCTCAAGTAACGCAGTATTTT	CASSLFQGPRYSQVTQYF
NA	15	TRBV28	TRBD2	TRBJ2-1	TGTGCCAGCATTCGGACTAGCGGCTCCTACAATGAGCAGTTCTTC	CASIRTSGSYNEQFF
once	12	TRBV9	TRBD1	TRBJ2-3	TGTGCCAGCAGCGTGGACAGGGATACGCAGTATTTT	CASSVDRDTQYF
NA	18	TRBV10-1	TRBD1	TRBJ1-1	TGCGCCAGCCGGGGTGGTGGACAGGGGAGGAAAGCAATGGGGGAAGCTTTCTTT	CASRGGGQGRKAMGEAFF
NA	15	TRBV7-8	NA	TRBJ1-4	TGTGCCAGCAGCTTAAACCGGGGAGGCGGAGAAAAACTGTTTTTT	CASSLNRGGGEKLFF
NA	17	TRBV7-9	TRBD2	TRBJ2-2	TGTGCCAGCAGCCCTAAGACTAGCGGGAGTATCACCGGGGAGCTGTTTTTT	CASSPKTSGSITGELFF
NA	16	TRBV9	NA	TRBJ1-6	TGTGCCAGCAGCGTAGGCGTAAGCTCCTATAATTCACCCCTCCACTTT	CASSVGVSSYNSPLHF
NA	14	TRBV7-9	NA	TRBJ1-4	TGTGCCAGCACCCATGAGGGTGGAAATGAAAAACTGTTTTTT	CASTHEGGNEKLFF
NA	14	TRBV29-1	NA	TRBJ2-3	TGCAGCGTTAGGAGGCAGCCAGGCACAGATACGCAGTATTTT	CSVRRQPGTDTQYF
once	13	TRBV28	TRBD2	TRBJ2-1	TGTGCCAGCAGAGAGCGGGAGCCTGTGGAGCAGTTCTTC	CASREREPVEQFF
NA	15	TRBV18	NA	TRBJ1-3	TGTGCCAGCTCTTCGGCAGCGATCTCTGGAAACACCATATATTTT	CASSSAAISGNTIYF
NA	13	TRBV30	TRBD2	TRBJ2-5	TGTGCCTGGAGTGCGGGGGGAGGGGAGACCCAGTACTTC	CAWSAGGGETQYF
NA	13	TRBV29-1	TRBD2	TRBJ2-5	TGCAGCGCCTCTAGACTAGCGCAAGAGACCCAGTACTTC	CSASRLAQETQYF
NA	19	TRBV5-1	TRBD2	TRBJ2-4	TGCGCCAGCAGCTACCTCCCGGGACTAGCGGGAGTGGTGAAAAACATTCAGTACTTC	CASSYLPGLAGVVKNIQYF
NA	12	TRBV18	NA	TRBJ1-1	TGTGCCAGCTCACCAGAGGCAGGGGAAGCTTTCTTT	CASSPEAGEAFF
NA	14	TRBV19	NA	TRBJ1-5	TGTGCCAGTAGTATAGAAGGAGGGTATCAGCCCCAGCATTTT	CASSIEGGYQPQHF
NA	15	TRBV30	NA	TRBJ1-3	TGTGCCTGGGTTCCGGGTTGGGGCGTTGGAAACACCATATATTTT	CAWVPGWGVGNTIYF
NA	13	TRBV7-2	NA	TRBJ1-1	TGTGCCAGCAGCGAGCCTATCAGGGAAGAAGCTTTCTTT	CASSEPIREEAFF